This TCR beta chain was observed in a study of CD8+CD57+ T cells in acquired aplastic anemia (dated by TCRdb to between 2017 and 2018). Study-level background: DNA extracted from sorted CD4+ and CD8+ cells had a mean of around 3 ug, with a range of 0.2 to 27.4 ug. A CD8+CD57+ expansion meant a frequency higher than the mean frequency seen in healthy subjects. The investigation overall reported the following: Approximately 31 CD8+ CDR3 sequences were found in both patients and controls but appeared to be highly expressed in patients and within the immunodominant clones of the patients. Patients and healthy controls showed no significant difference in CD8+ Simpson's diversity (P=0.060).

This clonotype showed up many times. The target of this receptor is not known. Per-nucleotide qualities are absent, and no much larger clonotype sits a single base away. Profiling of TCR beta VDJ combinations and CDR3 sequences used genomic DNA as the template. An Illumina HiSeq 2000 was used for TCR repertoire sequencing. In the paper's pipeline: TRBV/TRBJ rearrangement plots, CDR3 size and DJ length profiles, and Simpson's diversity index were used to assess repertoires. The most abundant DNA sequence in the deep sequencing data was taken as the immunodominant clone. CDR3 amino acid sequences were checked for sharing between subjects and were compared against published repertoires and the VDJdb database. In TCRdb, the public reads were trimmed at Q25 with fastp and aligned with MiXCR, with productive beta chains retained. Every CDR3 protein is listed once, alongside the most common genes and DNA of its rows. The V and J calls follow TCRdb's processing rather than the paper's. For this sample the table gives 200,000 or so distinct CDR3 sequences, of which almost 50% were detected only once. The top ten hold about 20% of the sample.

The patients picked for sequencing were ones in whom flow cytometry had shown an expansion of CD8+CD57+ cells. Severe acquired aplastic anemia was diagnosed in all patients according to International Study of Aplastic Anemia and Agranulocytosis and Camitta criteria. At the time blood was sampled, none of the patients had received any therapy. In the study, sorted CD4+ and CD8+ blood T cells from patients with severe aplastic anemia and from healthy subjects underwent deep sequencing of TCR repertoires. Patients were enrolled in the USA under clinicaltrials.gov protocols 00001620, 01623167, 00001397, 00071045, 00081523 and 00961064. Ficoll-Paque density gradient centrifugation was used to isolate peripheral blood mononuclear cells. CD4+ and CD8+ T cells were sorted by FACS or magnetic beads before DNA extraction. This TCR was recovered from a human donor with aplastic anemia. The sequenced sample was sorted CD4+, CD8+, or CD8+CD57+ T cells (not recorded which) from PBMCs.

The CDR3 protein: CASSPYVADEQYF. The bases read TGTGCCAGCAGTCCCTATGTGGCCGACGAGCAGTACTTC. The receptor chain draws on TRBV6-5 and TRBJ2-7; too little of a D gene remains to name it. Reading from cysteine to phenylalanine, the CDR3 counts 13 amino acids. Left in the record is the CDR3 DNA by itself, 39 bases read in frame from the first base. V drops 5 bases and J drops 5 bases, leaving 13 bases in between. The germline V gene encodes CDR1 MNHEY and CDR2 SVGAGI.